This T cell receptor (beta chain) comes out of a study of T cell responses to AZD1222 COVID-19 vaccine. The length of the CDR3 is 15 residues. V shed 0 bases and J 2 bases; nucleotides not matched to a gene: 4. Germline lookup yields CDR1 SGHTA and CDR2 FQGNSA. Concerning this clone itself: Its antigen is unknown.

Here immunoSEQ multiplex PCR was the method, and the copy in TCRdb shows in-frame clones only, minus some. This sample's table reports over 130,000 clones. Study-wide results and limits: Increased Spike-specific TCR breadth and depth were observed after two AZD1222 doses. Repertoire sampling was restricted to post-peak T cell response timepoints. White British donors predominated, females outnumbered males, and clonal diversity was possibly underestimated. Reportedly, close to half of spike-specific TCRs are directed against unmutated variant regions.

The sample comprised peripheral blood. The gene calls are TRBV7-2 and TRBJ2-7, with 7 bases lining up with TRBD2. The TCR was taken from an adult in good health. CDR3 DNA: TGTGCCAGCAGCTTAGCCCCTAGCGGCCCCTACGAGCAGTACTTC. Translating it yields CASSLAPSGPYEQYF.